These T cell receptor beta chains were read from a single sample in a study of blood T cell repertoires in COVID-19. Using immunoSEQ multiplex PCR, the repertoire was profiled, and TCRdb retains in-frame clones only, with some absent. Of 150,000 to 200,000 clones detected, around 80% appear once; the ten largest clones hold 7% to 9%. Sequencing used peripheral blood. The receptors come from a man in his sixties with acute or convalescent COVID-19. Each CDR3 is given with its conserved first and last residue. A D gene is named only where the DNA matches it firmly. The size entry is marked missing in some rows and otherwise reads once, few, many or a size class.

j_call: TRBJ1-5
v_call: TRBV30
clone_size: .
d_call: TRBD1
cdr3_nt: TGTGCCTGGAGTCCGACAGGGAATCAGCCCCAGCATTTT
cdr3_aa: CAWSPTGNQPQHF

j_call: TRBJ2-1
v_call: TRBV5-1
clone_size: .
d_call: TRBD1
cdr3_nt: TGCGCCAGCAGCTTGGGAGGGACAGCTGGCTCCTACAATGAGCAGTTCTTC
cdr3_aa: CASSLGGTAGSYNEQFF

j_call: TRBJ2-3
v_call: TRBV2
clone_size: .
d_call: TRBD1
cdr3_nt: TGTGCCAGCACTCTCGACAGGGGGAGGAAAGATACGCAGTATTTT
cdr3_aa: CASTLDRGRKDTQYF

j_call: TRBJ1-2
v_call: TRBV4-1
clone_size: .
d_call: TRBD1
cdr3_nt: TGCGCCAGCAGCCAAGATCGGGACAGCTACTATGGCTACACCTTC
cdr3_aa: CASSQDRDSYYGYTF

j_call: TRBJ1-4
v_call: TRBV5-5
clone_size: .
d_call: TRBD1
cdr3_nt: TGTGCCAGCAGCTTGTCGTCAGGGGGCAGCGAAAAACTGTTTTTT
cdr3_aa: CASSLSSGGSEKLFF

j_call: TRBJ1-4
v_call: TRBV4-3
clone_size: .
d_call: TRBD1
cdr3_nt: TGCGCCAGCAGCCAAGATCTCGGGACAGGGGGCGGTAATGAAAAACTGTTTTTT
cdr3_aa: CASSQDLGTGGGNEKLFF

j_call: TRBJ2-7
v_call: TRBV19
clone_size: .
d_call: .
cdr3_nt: TGTGCCAGTAGTATAAACAGAGCCTACGAGCAGTACTTC
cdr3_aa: CASSINRAYEQYF

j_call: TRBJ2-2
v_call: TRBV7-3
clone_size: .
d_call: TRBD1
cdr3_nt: TGTGCCAGCAGCCTAGAGACAGGGGTTTTATCCGGGGAGCTGTTTTTT
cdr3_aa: CASSLETGVLSGELFF

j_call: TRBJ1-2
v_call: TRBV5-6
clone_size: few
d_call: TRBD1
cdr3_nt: TGTGCCAGCAGCTTCGAATCCGGGACAGGGTCCTATGGCTACACCTTC
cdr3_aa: CASSFESGTGSYGYTF

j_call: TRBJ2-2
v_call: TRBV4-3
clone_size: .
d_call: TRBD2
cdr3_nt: TGCGCCAGCAGCCAAGAAGACCAGCGGGGGACAACGAACACCGGGGAGCTGTTTTTT
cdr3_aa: CASSQEDQRGTTNTGELFF

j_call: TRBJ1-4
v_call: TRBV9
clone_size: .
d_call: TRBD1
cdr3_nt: TGTGCCAGCAGCCCGCGGACAGGGGGTCCAACAACTAATGAAAAACTGTTTTTT
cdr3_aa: CASSPRTGGPTTNEKLFF

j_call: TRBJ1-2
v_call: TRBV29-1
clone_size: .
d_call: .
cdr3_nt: TGCAGCGTTGAACCTCAGCAGGATGACGGCTACACCTTC
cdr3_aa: CSVEPQQDDGYTF

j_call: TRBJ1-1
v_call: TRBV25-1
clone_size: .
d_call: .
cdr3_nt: TGTGCCAGCAGTCGAGGCGACCTCCGGGACACTGAAGCTTTCTTT
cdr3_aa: CASSRGDLRDTEAFF

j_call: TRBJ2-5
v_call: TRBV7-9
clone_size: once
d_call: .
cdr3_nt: TGTGCCAGCAGCCCCCAACAGGGAGGGGAGACCCAGTACTTC
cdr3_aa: CASSPQQGGETQYF

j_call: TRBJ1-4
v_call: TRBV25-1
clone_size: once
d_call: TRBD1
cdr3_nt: TGTGCCAGCCTGGGACAGCCCCCAACTAATGAAAAACTGTTTTTT
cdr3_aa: CASLGQPPTNEKLFF

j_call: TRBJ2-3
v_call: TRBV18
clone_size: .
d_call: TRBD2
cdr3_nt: TGTGCCAGCTCACCACAGAGCGGGGGCACAGATACGCAGTATTTT
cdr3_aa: CASSPQSGGTDTQYF

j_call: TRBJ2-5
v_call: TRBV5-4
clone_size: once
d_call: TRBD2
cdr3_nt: TGTGCCAGCAGCTTCTCGAGCGGGGGGAACCAAGAGACCCAGTACTTC
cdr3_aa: CASSFSSGGNQETQYF

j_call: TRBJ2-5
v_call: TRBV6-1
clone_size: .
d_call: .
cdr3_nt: TGTGCCAGCAGTGAAGAGCCGGGGGACTTTCAAGAGACCCAGTACTTC
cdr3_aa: CASSEEPGDFQETQYF

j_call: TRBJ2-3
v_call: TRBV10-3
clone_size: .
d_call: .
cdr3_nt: TGTGCCATCAGTGAGGCTACCTCAGATACGCAGTATTTT
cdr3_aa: CAISEATSDTQYF

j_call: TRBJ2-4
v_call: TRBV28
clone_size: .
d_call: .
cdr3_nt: TGTGCCAGCAGTCCAGGGGCCACGGGGAGAAACATTCAGTACTTC
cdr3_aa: CASSPGATGRNIQYF

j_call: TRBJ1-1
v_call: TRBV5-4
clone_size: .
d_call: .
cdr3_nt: TGTGCCAGCAGCTTGGGTGGGGCCGGGAACACTGAAGCTTTCTTT
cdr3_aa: CASSLGGAGNTEAFF

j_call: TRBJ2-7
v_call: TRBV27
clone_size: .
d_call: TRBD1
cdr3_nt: TGTGCCAGCAGTGCCGGGACAGCGTCCTACGAGCAGTACTTC
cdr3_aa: CASSAGTASYEQYF

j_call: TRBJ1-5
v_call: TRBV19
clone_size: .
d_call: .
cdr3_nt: TGTGCCAGTACTCCCTCGGGCGGGTTCAATCAGCCCCAGCATTTT
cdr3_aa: CASTPSGGFNQPQHF

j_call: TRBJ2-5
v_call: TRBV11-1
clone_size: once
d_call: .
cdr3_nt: TGTGCCAGCAGCTTACCTAGTCTGGAGACCCAGTACTTC
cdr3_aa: CASSLPSLETQYF

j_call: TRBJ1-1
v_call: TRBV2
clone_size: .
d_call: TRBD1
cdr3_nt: TGTGCCAGCAGTGAAGCGCGGCCAGGGGGGTCGACTGAAGCTTTCTTT
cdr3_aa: CASSEARPGGSTEAFF

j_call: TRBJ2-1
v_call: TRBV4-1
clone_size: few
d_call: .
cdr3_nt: TGCGCCAGCAGCCATCCCCAGGGAGGCAGGGGGTACAATGAGCAGTTCTTC
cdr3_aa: CASSHPQGGRGYNEQFF

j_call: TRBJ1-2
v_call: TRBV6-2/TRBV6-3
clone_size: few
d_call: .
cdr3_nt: TGTGCCAGCAGCGACAATCTCTATGGCTACACCTTC
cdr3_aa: CASSDNLYGYTF

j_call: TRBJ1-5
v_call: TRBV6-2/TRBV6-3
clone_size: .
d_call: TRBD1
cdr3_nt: TGTGCCAGCAGTCACGGACAGGGAACTCCCGACGGGCCCCAGCATTTT
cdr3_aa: CASSHGQGTPDGPQHF

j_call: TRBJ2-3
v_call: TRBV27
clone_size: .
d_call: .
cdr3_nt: TGTGCCAGCAGTTTATTGGCCACAGGGTGGGGCGATACGCAGTATTTT
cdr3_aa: CASSLLATGWGDTQYF

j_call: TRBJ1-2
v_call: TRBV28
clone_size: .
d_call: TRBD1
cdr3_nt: TGTGCCAGCAGACAGGGGGCGAGGAACTATGGCTACACCTTC
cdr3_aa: CASRQGARNYGYTF

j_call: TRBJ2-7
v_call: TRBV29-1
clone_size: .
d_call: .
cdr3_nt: TGCAGCGTTGACAGCGGCAGTTCCTACGAGCAGTACTTC
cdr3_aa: CSVDSGSSYEQYF

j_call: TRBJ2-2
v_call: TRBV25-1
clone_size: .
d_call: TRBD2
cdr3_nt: TGTGCCAGCAGTGAAACCCTAGCGGGGGGGCCTGGGGAGCTGTTTTTT
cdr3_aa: CASSETLAGGPGELFF

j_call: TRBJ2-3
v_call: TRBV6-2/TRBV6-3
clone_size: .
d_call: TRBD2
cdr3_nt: TGTGCCAGCAGTTACAACGTAGACCCGGTAGCGGGGGCGCAAGATACGCAGTATTTT
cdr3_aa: CASSYNVDPVAGAQDTQYF

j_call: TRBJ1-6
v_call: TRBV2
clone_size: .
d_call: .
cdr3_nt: TGTGCCAGCAGTGATGGGCGAACTGGCAATTCACCCCTCCACTTT
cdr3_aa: CASSDGRTGNSPLHF

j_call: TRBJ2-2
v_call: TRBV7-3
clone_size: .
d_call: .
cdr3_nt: TGTGCCAGCCGGGGGAAGGCCAACACCGGGGAGCTGTTTTTT
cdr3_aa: CASRGKANTGELFF

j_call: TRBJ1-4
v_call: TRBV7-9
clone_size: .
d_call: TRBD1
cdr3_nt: TGTGCCAGCAGCTTATCGACAGGGGATGATGAAAAACTGTTTTTT
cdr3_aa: CASSLSTGDDEKLFF

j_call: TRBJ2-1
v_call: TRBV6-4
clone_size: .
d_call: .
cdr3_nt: TGTGCCAGCAGTTCAGGGTTGGGCTCCTACAATGAGCAGTTCTTC
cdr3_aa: CASSSGLGSYNEQFF

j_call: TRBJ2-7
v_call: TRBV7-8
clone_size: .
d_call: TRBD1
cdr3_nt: TGTGCCAGCAGCTTAGCGGGACAGGGATCGTACGAGCAGTACTTC
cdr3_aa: CASSLAGQGSYEQYF

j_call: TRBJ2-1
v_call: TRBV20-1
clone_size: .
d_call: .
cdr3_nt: TGCAGTGCTAGTTCGGTTTCGGGGAGCTCCTACAATGAGCAGTTCTTC
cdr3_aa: CSASSVSGSSYNEQFF

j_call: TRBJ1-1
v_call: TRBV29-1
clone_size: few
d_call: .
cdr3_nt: TGCAGCGTAGAGGACTATCCTGAAGCTTTCTTT
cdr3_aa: CSVEDYPEAFF

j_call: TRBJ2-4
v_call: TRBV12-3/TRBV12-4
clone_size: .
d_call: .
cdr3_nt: TGTGCCAGCAGTTTACAGGGGAACATTCAGTACTTC
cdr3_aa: CASSLQGNIQYF

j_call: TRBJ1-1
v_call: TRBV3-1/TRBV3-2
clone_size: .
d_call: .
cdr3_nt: TGTGCCAGCAGCCAAGGAAGGGGGACTGAAGCTTTCTTT
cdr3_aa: CASSQGRGTEAFF

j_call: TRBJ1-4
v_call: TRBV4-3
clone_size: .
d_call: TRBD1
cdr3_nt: TGCGCCAGCAGCCAGATCACCGGGACAGTTAATGAAAAACTGTTTTTT
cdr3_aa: CASSQITGTVNEKLFF

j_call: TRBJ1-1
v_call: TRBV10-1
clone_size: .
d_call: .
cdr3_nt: TGCGCCAGCAGTGAGGCTAAGACAGCGAACACTGAAGCTTTCTTT
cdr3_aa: CASSEAKTANTEAFF

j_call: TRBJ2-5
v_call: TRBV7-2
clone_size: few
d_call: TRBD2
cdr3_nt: TGTGCCAGCAGCTTAAGCGGGGGGGCGATCGGGACCCAGTACTTC
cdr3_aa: CASSLSGGAIGTQYF

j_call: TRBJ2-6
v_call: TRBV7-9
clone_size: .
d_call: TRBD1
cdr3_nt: TGTGCCAGCAGCTACTTACAGGGGAGGGCCAACGTCCTGACTTTC
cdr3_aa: CASSYLQGRANVLTF

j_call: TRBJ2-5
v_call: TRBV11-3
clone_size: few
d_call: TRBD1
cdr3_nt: TGTGCCAGCAGCTTAGGTACAGGGGGTGTGGAGACCCAGTACTTC
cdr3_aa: CASSLGTGGVETQYF

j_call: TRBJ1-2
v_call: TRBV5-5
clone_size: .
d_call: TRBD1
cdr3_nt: TGTGCCAGCAGGCGGACAGGAAACTATGGCTACACCTTC
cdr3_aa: CASRRTGNYGYTF

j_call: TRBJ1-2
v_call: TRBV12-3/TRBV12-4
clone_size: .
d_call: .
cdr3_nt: TGTGCCAGCAGTTTAATGGGCGGGGGCTACACCTTC
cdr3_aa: CASSLMGGGYTF

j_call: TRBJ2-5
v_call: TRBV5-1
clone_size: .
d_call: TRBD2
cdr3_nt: TGCGCCAGCAGCTTGGGACTAGCGGGTTACTTCCAAGAGACCCAGTACTTC
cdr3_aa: CASSLGLAGYFQETQYF